The T cell receptor (beta chain) under discussion was sequenced for a study of molecular identifiers for immune sequencing clone quantification. As for the study in general: With replicates, the RNA of 20,000 or 100,000 naive CD8 cells was split five ways and four were sequenced. Study-wide results and limits: Whereas naive cells kept under 1% of molecules in clones above 20 RNA copies, such clones held over 99% in effectors.

The CDR3 runs 18 residues. Listed TCR primers, together with previously described methods, were used for the bulk TCR libraries. MiXCR, applied by TCRdb to the PCR reads, yields one record per CDR3 protein. The sample lists over 550,000 distinct CDR3 sequences, around 25% occurring once. This clonotype was detected only a few times. Antigen unknown. The rearrangement links TRBV21-1 to TRBJ2-7; the table's D call, TRBD1, was not checked against the DNA. TRBV21-1 is classified as a pseudogene. Sequencing used naive CD8+ T cells from blood, with Jurkat cell RNA spiked in. Described subset: FACS-sorted CD8+CD4-CCR7+CD45RA+ naive T cells. This clonotype originated in a human donor in good health. Some libraries in this study had Jurkat cell RNA spiked in. DNA for the CDR3: TGTGCCAGCAGCAAAGTAAAGGGACCGGGACAACCGACCTACGAGCAGTACTTC. Translated, it gives CASSKVKGPGQPTYEQYF.